Following are 12 T cell receptor beta chains from one sample sequenced in a study of B cell selection in AIRE deficiency. Clones were read by immunoSEQ multiplex PCR, and TCRdb kept only the in-frame ones, dropping some. This table holds approximately 1,000 clones, roughly 82% found once. The sorted conventional CD4 T cells were gated as CD4+CD127+. Sequencing was done on a sample of conventional CD4+ T cells sorted from PBMCs. Receptors originate from a human donor with AIRE deficiency.

The chain employs TRBV27 and TRBJ2-7; 9 bases are shared with TRBD1. Germline V CDR1 and CDR2: MNHEY, SMNVEV (reference sequence). Losses at the gene ends were 6 bases for V and 4 bases for J; bases not matched to a gene: 7. The CDR3 covers 14 residues. CDR3 DNA: TGTGCCAGCAGCCTCGGGACAGGGCAATACGAGCAGTACTTC. Residues: CASSLGTGQYEQYF.

This clone was observed a handful of times. V and J are TRBV6-1 and TRBJ2-7; 9 bases align to TRBD1. The CDR3 runs to 14 residues. After removal of 6 bases from V and 4 bases from J, the junction contained 7 bases not matched to a gene. Germline V gene lookup returns CDR1 MNHNS and CDR2 SASEGT. The CDR3 DNA reads as TGTGCCAGCAGGGACGGACAGGGGAAGTACGAGCAGTACTTC. Translation gives CASRDGQGKYEQYF.

The J gene is TRBJ2-7, the V gene TRBV15; D ambiguous. Trimming took off 0 bases at V and 3 bases at J, with 9 bases between the two ends. The germline V gene encodes CDR1 LNHNV and CDR2 YYDKDF (reference sequence). The CDR3 covers 14 residues. The CDR3 spells CATSRDLTRYEQYF. CDR3 nucleotides: TGTGCCACCAGCAGAGATCTAACACGCTACGAGCAGTACTTC. The variable domain in full, completed from reference TRBV15 and TRBJ2-7, reads DAMVIQNPRYQVTQFGKPVTLSCSQTLNHNVMYWYQQKSSQAPKLLFHYYDKDFNNEADTPDNFQSRRPNTSFCFLDIRSPGLGDTAMYLCATSRDLTRYEQYFGPGTRLTVT.

The V call is TRBV18, the J call TRBJ2-1; unclear D gene. Trimming removed 4 bases from V and 5 bases from J, with 15 bases in between. This CDR3 contains 15 residues. Germline V CDR1 and CDR2: KGHSH, LQKENI. The CDR3 spells CASSLSSPPDNEQFF. DNA of the CDR3: TGTGCCAGCTCACTATCCTCCCCCCCCGACAATGAGCAGTTCTTC.

The V call is TRBV4-2, the J call TRBJ2-1; D may match TRBD1 or TRBD2 (5 bases each). The CDR3 contains 16 residues. Trimming shortened V by 0 bases and J by 3 bases, and 12 bases separated the two germline ends. Germline CDR1 and CDR2: LGHNA and YNFKEQ. For the CDR3, the DNA is TGTGCCAGCAGCCAAGAGGGGGTTGACCTCTACAATGAGCAGTTCTTC. This sequence encodes CASSQEGVDLYNEQFF.

The rearrangement links TRBV6-5 to TRBJ2-3, with D possibly being TRBD2 (6 bases). The V and J ends lost 6 bases and 3 bases respectively, with 16 bases between them. This CDR3 is built from 15 residues. Germline V gene sequence: CDR1 MNHEY, CDR2 SVGAGI. The CDR3 DNA follows: TGTGCCAGCAGGCCGACGGGGGAATTTACAGATACGCAGTATTTT. Residues: CASRPTGEFTDTQYF.

Only one count was recorded for this clone. V and J are TRBV4-3 and TRBJ1-5, with 7 positions matching TRBD1. The CDR3 length is 15 residues. CDR1 is LGHNA, CDR2 YSLEER, per germline. After removal of 4 bases from V and 6 bases from J, the junction contained 9 bases not matched to a gene. The CDR3 protein is CASSLSYRGSQPQHF. CDR3 bases: TGCGCCAGCAGCCTGAGCTACAGGGGTTCTCAGCCCCAGCATTTT.

The J gene is TRBJ2-6, the V gene TRBV6-5, with TRBD1 matching over 7 bases. The junction had 7 bases not matched to a gene; V was cut back by 6 bases and J by 5 bases. CDR1 and CDR2 from the germline V gene are MNHEY and SVGAGI. This CDR3 has 15 residues. For the CDR3, the DNA is TGTGCCAGCAGGCAAGACAGGGCTCGGGCCAACGTCCTGACTTTC. Its protein is CASRQDRARANVLTF.

The chain joins TRBV7-2 to TRBJ1-2, with TRBD1 as a possible D gene (5 bases). V gave up 3 bases and J gave up 4 bases, with 12 bases separating them. CDR3 size: 14 residues. Per germline, CDR1 SGHTA and CDR2 FQGNSA. The CDR3 coding sequence is TGTGCCAGCAGCTTGCCCGGGCAGGGCTATGGCTACACCTTC. This sequence encodes CASSLPGQGYGYTF.

The V and J genes are TRBV11-3 and TRBJ2-5; no reliable D call. With 1 base removed from V and 7 bases from J, the gap between germline ends came to 7 bases. The CDR3 extends over 12 amino acids. Germline assignment: CDR1 SGHNT and CDR2 YENEEA. The CDR3 reads CASSLGGSTQYF. The CDR3 coding sequence is TGTGCCAGCAGCTTAGGCGGCTCGACCCAGTACTTC.

The chain has TRBV10-1 and TRBJ2-7, with 11 bases identical to TRBD1. J gave up 0 bases and V 7 bases, and 11 bases lay outside the gene matches. Germline values: CDR1 WNHNN, CDR2 SYGVQD (reference sequence). The CDR3 consists of 17 residues. The CDR3 is CASIGRTGGPSSYEQYF. CDR3 bases: TGCGCCAGCATTGGAAGGACAGGGGGCCCTAGCTCCTACGAGCAGTACTTC.

In this sample, this clone turned up a few times. J is TRBJ2-5 and V is TRBV19; D may be TRBD1 or TRBD2 (6 bases each). CDR1 is LNHDA, CDR2 SQIVND, per germline (reference sequence). This CDR3 is 17 amino acids long. V lost 3 bases, J lost 5 bases, and 22 bases lay in between. The CDR3, as DNA: TGTGCCAGTAGTATCCTTGCCGGAAGGGGGGCGGGTGAGACCCAGTACTTC. Protein sequence: CASSILAGRGAGETQYF.